The 19 T cell receptor beta chains listed next were all sequenced from one sample in a study of regulatory T cells in long-lasting Graves disease. The authors built TCR beta libraries using iRepertoire HTBI primers and Arm-PCR of CDR3 regions. TCRdb used MiXCR to reprocess the multiplex PCR reads, holding one entry per CDR3 protein. The data hold approximately 560,000 distinct CDR3 sequences, with roughly a sixth observed a single time. Time point here: newly diagnosed GD, antithyroid drugs for less than 3 months. Extracted PBMC RNA gave rise to the TCR library. The same data also went into a second study, on T cells in Graves' hyperthyroidism and ophthalmopathy.

Sequencing used peripheral blood mononuclear cells (PBMCs), obtained at new diagnosis, from a patient treated with antithyroid drugs. The receptors derive from a man between 18 and 35 years old with Graves disease.

In this sample, this clonotype turned up many times. The V gene is TRBV18, the J gene TRBJ2-7; a weak D match, TRBD1 (5 bases). Germline CDR1 and CDR2: KGHSH and LQKENI. This CDR3 is built from 15 residues. V gave up 0 bases and J gave up 0 bases, with 9 bases separating them. The CDR3 spells CASSPPEQDSYEQYF. DNA for the CDR3: TGTGCCAGCTCACCACCGGAACAGGACTCCTACGAGCAGTACTTC.

V is TRBV3-1 and J is TRBJ1-1; D uncertain. The V end was cut by 4 bases, the J end by 4 bases, with 13 bases between. Germline V lookup: CDR1 LGHDT, CDR2 YNNKEL (reference sequence). The CDR3 runs 14 residues. In DNA form, the CDR3 reads TGTGCCAGCAGCCCCCCCCTCACGGCCACTGAAGCTTTCTTT. Its translation: CASSPPLTATEAFF.

The chain combines TRBV5-1 with TRBJ2-3; 10 nucleotides line up with TRBD2. The germline V gene has CDR1 SGHRS and CDR2 YFSETQ. The V and J ends lost 1 base and 2 bases, in that order; junction bases with no gene match: 4. The CDR3 extends over 16 amino acids. The CDR3 spells CASSLRLAGLTDTQYF. Here the CDR3 DNA reads TGCGCCAGCAGCTTGAGACTAGCGGGCCTCACAGATACGCAGTATTTT.

This clonotype was detected only a few times. No conserved phenylalanine or tryptophan is present at the end of the CDR3, so a read error is the likely explanation. The chain is built from TRBV7-9 and TRBJ1-1; a possible D gene is TRBD1 (5 bases). V lost 1 base to trimming and J lost 1 base, with 10 bases between them. The CDR3 length is 15 residues. CDR1 and CDR2 (germline): SEHNR, FQNEAQ (reference sequence). CDR3 residues: CASSLGGARNTEAFL. CDR3 DNA: TGTGCCAGCAGCTTAGGGGGCGCGAGGAACACTGAAGCTTTCCTT.

The sample holds many counts of this clonotype. The rearrangement uses TRBV12-3 or TRBV12-4 and TRBJ1-1; D is unclear. Trimming took 1 base from V and 3 from J, leaving 9 bases between them. This CDR3 comprises 14 residues. DNA for the CDR3: TGTGCCAGCAGTTTAGGGCTCGGAGACACTGAAGCTTTCTTT. As protein: CASSLGLGDTEAFF.

This chain uses TRBV24-1 with TRBJ1-6; 10 bases match TRBD1. The CDR3 loop spans 17 amino acids. The junction had 14 bases not matched to a gene; V was cut back by 6 bases and J by 10 bases. The V gene's germline CDR1 is KGHDR and CDR2 SFDVKD. The CDR3 coding sequence is TGTGCCACCAGTATGGATGCCGGGACAGGGGTAGAGTCACCCCTCCACTTT. Protein product: CATSMDAGTGVESPLHF.

On this clonotype itself: This may come from a read error, since a much larger clone is one base off. The J gene is TRBJ2-7, the V gene TRBV28; a weak D match, TRBD2 (6 bases). The CDR3 runs 13 residues. Germline CDR1 is MDHEN and CDR2 is SYDVKM. The chain's CDR3 is CASTDGGAYEQHF. The DNA of the CDR3 is TGTGCCAGCACCGACGGGGGAGCCTACGAGCAGCACTTC.

This clonotype was observed many times. The J gene is TRBJ2-3, the V gene TRBV20-1, with TRBD2 matching over 14 bases. The ends lost 6 bases at V and 4 bases at J; junction bases unmatched: 6. This CDR3 contains 15 residues. Germline V gene sequence: CDR1 DFQATT, CDR2 SNEGSKA (reference sequence). DNA for the CDR3: TGCAGTGCGAGACTAGCGGGAGGGCCCTCAGATACGCAGTATTTT. Protein sequence: CSARLAGGPSDTQYF.

V and J are TRBV5-1 and TRBJ1-2; 7 nucleotides match TRBD1. With 4 bases clipped from V and 8 bases from J, the junction kept 11 bases outside the gene matches. The CDR3 length is 14 residues. Germline values: CDR1 SGHRS, CDR2 YFSETQ. As DNA, the CDR3 is TGCGCCAGCAGCATTACCGGGACAGAAGGCGGCTACACCTTC. Translation: CASSITGTEGGYTF.

This clonotype was seen a few times. This sequence joins TRBV3-1 and TRBJ2-1, with 12 bases aligning to TRBD2. The CDR3 contains 15 residues. The germline CDR1 and CDR2 sequences are LGHDT and YNNKEL (reference sequence). With 2 bases clipped from V and 9 bases from J, the junction kept 5 bases outside the gene matches. CDR3 bases: TGTGCCAGCAGCCAACCTAGCGGGAGGGTTGGTGAGCAGTTCTTC. The encoded protein is CASSQPSGRVGEQFF.

The chain joins TRBV28 to TRBJ1-3, with unresolved D. The CDR3 runs 15 residues. Germline V gene data show CDR1 as MDHEN and CDR2 as SYDVKM. V dropped 3 bases and J dropped 1 base, with 10 bases sitting between them. The CDR3 reads CASSFLGLSGNTIYF. Here the CDR3 DNA reads TGTGCCAGCAGTTTTTTGGGGTTATCTGGAAACACCATATATTTT.

This clonotype was seen repeatedly, ten times or more. The rearrangement links TRBV28 to TRBJ1-4, with unresolved D. V dropped 6 bases and J dropped 1 base, with 12 bases sitting between them. This CDR3 is built from 15 residues. The germline V gene has CDR1 MDHEN and CDR2 SYDVKM. CDR3 sequence: CASSPIFRTNEKLFF. The CDR3 DNA is TGTGCCAGCAGCCCGATTTTTAGAACTAATGAAAAACTGTTTTTT. The complete variable domain, with remaining parts taken from reference TRBV28 and TRBJ1-4, reads DVKVTQSSRYLVKRTGEKVFLECVQDMDHENMFWYRQDPGLGLRLIYFSYDVKMKEKGDIPEGYSVSREKKERFSLILESASTNQTSMYLCASSPIFRTNEKLFFGSGTQLSVL.

There are a few counts of this clonotype. The chain carries TRBV7-2 and TRBJ2-3; TRBD2 matches at 8 bases. The J call is in doubt because the DNA end fits TRBJ2-4 better. CDR1 is SGHTA, CDR2 FQGNSA, per germline. The CDR3 consists of 11 residues. The CDR3 coding sequence is TGTGCTAAGCTGTGGAGCGGGAGTCAGTACTTC. It encodes CAKLWSGSQYF.

There are many counts of this clonotype. The chain has TRBV10-3 and TRBJ2-1; 9 positions match TRBD2. After removal of 0 bases from V and 15 bases from J, the junction contained 12 bases not matched to a gene. CDR1 and CDR2 (germline): ENHRY, SYGVKD. CDR3 length: 15 residues. CDR3 protein: CAISESSGSAPAPFF. The CDR3 DNA is TGTGCCATCAGTGAGTCTAGCGGGAGCGCACCCGCCCCGTTCTTC.

This clonotype has just a few counts. The gene calls are TRBV24-1 and TRBJ1-4; no definite D call. V shed 4 bases and J shed 4 bases, with 15 bases lying between them. This CDR3 has 16 amino acids. The germline gives CDR1 KGHDR, CDR2 SFDVKD. This chain's CDR3 is CATSEPSSGNNEKLFF. CDR3 DNA: TGTGCCACCAGTGAGCCGTCCTCGGGTAATAATGAAAAACTGTTTTTT.

The rearrangement links TRBV20-1 to TRBJ2-1; TRBD2 matches at 9 bases. This CDR3 region has 14 residues. Germline CDR1 and CDR2: DFQATT and SNEGSKA (reference sequence). The J segment lost 5 bases and the V segment lost 5 bases, leaving 7 bases of the junction unmatched. The DNA of the CDR3 is TGCAGTGCTTGGGCGGTAGCGGGGGACAATGAGCAGTTCTTC. Translating it yields CSAWAVAGDNEQFF.

The chain employs TRBV4-2 and TRBJ2-3, with D possibly matching TRBD1 (5 bases). Germline values: CDR1 LGHNA, CDR2 YNFKEQ. V lost 0 bases and J 1 base, leaving 5 bases between the germline ends. The length of the CDR3 is 14 residues. Here the CDR3 DNA reads TGTGCCAGCAGCCAAGAAGGGGGCACAGATACGCAGTATTTT. Amino acids: CASSQEGGTDTQYF.

This clonotype showed up just once. The rearrangement uses TRBV4-1 and TRBJ2-7, with a weak D call TRBD2 (6 bases). Germline V lookup: CDR1 MGHRA, CDR2 YSYEKL. CDR3 size: 15 residues. The V gene lost 5 bases and the J gene lost 3 bases, with 17 bases spanning the gap. The CDR3 DNA reads as TGCGCCAGCAGCGGGGGGAGCGCGATAAACTACGAGCAGTACTTC. Amino acids: CASSGGSAINYEQYF.

The chain combines TRBV6-1 with TRBJ1-2; 8 bases map to TRBD1. The V gene end was trimmed by 4 bases and the J gene end by 2 bases; junction bases not matched to a gene: 6. The germline V gene has CDR1 MNHNS and CDR2 SASEGT. The CDR3 loop spans 15 amino acids. CDR3 coding DNA: TGTGCCAGCAGTGGACAGGGGTTTCGAAACTATGGCTACACCTTC. As protein: CASSGQGFRNYGYTF.